What follows are 9 T cell receptor beta chains derived from one specimen sequenced in a study of early T cells in non-severe SARS-CoV-2 infection. In TCRdb, the 5' RACE reads were re-called with MiXCR into one record per CDR3 protein. The profile shows about 60,000 distinct CDR3 sequences, roughly a tenth of them singletons. Specimen: whole blood. These TCRs come from an adult who was a healthcare worker with PCR-confirmed SARS-CoV-2 infection or an uninfected control (not recorded which).

The V gene is TRBV15, the J gene TRBJ1-3, with D unresolved. Trimming took off 2 bases at V and 2 bases at J, with 7 bases between the two ends. This CDR3 is built from 14 residues. CDR1 and CDR2 (germline): LNHNV, YYDKDF (reference sequence). In DNA, the CDR3 is TGTGCCACCAGCAGAAACAGTGCTGGAAACACCATATATTTT. Translating gives CATSRNSAGNTIYF.

This sequence joins TRBV20-1 and TRBJ2-1; no reliable D call. The CDR3 extends over 14 amino acids. The germline V gene encodes CDR1 DFQATT and CDR2 SNEGSKA (reference sequence). V lost 2 bases to trimming and J lost 4 bases, with 12 bases between them. CDR3 sequence reads: CSARPLRTYNEQFF. CDR3 nucleotides: TGCAGTGCTAGACCGCTTAGAACTTACAATGAGCAGTTCTTC.

The rearrangement joins TRBV6-6 to TRBJ2-3; D unclear. The CDR3 has 16 residues. Germline assignment: CDR1 MNHNY and CDR2 SVGAGI (reference sequence). Trimming removed 5 bases from V and 0 bases from J, with 15 bases in between. DNA for the CDR3: TGTGCCAGCAGTGCCCTCGGGTCTTCTAGCACAGATACGCAGTATTTT. As protein: CASSALGSSSTDTQYF.

The V call is TRBV9, the J call TRBJ2-1; D is ambiguous. V was trimmed by 4 bases and J by 8 bases, leaving 13 bases between them. The CDR3 is made up of 13 amino acids. CDR1 SGDLS and CDR2 YYNGEE come from the germline V gene. The DNA for the CDR3 is TGTGCCAGCAGCACGGGTCTTCAGGATGAGCAGTTCTTC. Its protein is CASSTGLQDEQFF.

Here the CDR3 reads CASSKGRNYNEQFF. The CDR3 region has the DNA TGTGCCAGTAGTAAAGGACGTAACTACAATGAGCAGTTCTTC. The genes are TRBV19 and TRBJ2-1; D is undetermined. Germline-derived CDR1 and CDR2 are LNHDA and SQIVND (reference sequence). The germline V and J ends were trimmed by 4 bases and 3 bases, with 10 bases remaining between them. CDR3 length: 14 amino acids.

This clonotype has at least ten counts. The J gene is TRBJ1-1, the V gene TRBV7-3, with TRBD1 as a possible D gene (5 bases). This CDR3 is 13 amino acids long. The germline V and J ends were trimmed by 5 bases and 5 bases, with 12 bases remaining between them. Germline V lookup: CDR1 SGHTA, CDR2 FQGTGA. CDR3 nucleotide sequence: TGTGCCAGCAGCCCGGTGGAGGGGACTGAAGCTTTCTTT. It specifies CASSPVEGTEAFF.

As concerns this clonotype: One base away lies a much larger clone, so this may be a sequencing read error. This CDR3 fails to terminate in the conserved phenylalanine or tryptophan, so it likely reflects a read error. The chain uses TRBV20-1 and TRBJ2-3; 7 positions match TRBD2. The length of the CDR3 is 13 residues. Germline V gene sequence: CDR1 DFQATT, CDR2 SNEGSKA (reference sequence). J was trimmed by 2 bases and V by 6 bases; bases with no gene match: 5. CDR3 sequence (DNA): TGCAGTGCCACTAGCGCTGTCACAGATACGCAGTATTAT. This codes for CSATSAVTDTQYY.

Ten or more counts support this clonotype. This chain links TRBV29-1 with TRBJ1-1; 10 nucleotides line up with TRBD1. The germline V gene encodes CDR1 SQVTM and CDR2 ANQGSEA. The CDR3 loop spans 14 amino acids. V was clipped by 6 bases and J by 4 bases; unmatched bases: 8. This CDR3 is CSVERQGASTEAFF. CDR3 sequence (DNA): TGCAGCGTGGAGAGACAGGGGGCAAGCACTGAAGCTTTCTTT.

This clonotype appeared many times. This sequence joins TRBV6-1 and TRBJ2-7; D uncertain. V dropped 8 bases and J dropped 3 bases, with 11 bases sitting between them. CDR1 MNHNS and CDR2 SASEGT come from the germline V gene. The CDR3 runs 12 residues. The CDR3 spells CASSPALYEQYF. DNA for the CDR3: TGTGCCAGCTCCCCAGCCCTCTACGAGCAGTACTTC.